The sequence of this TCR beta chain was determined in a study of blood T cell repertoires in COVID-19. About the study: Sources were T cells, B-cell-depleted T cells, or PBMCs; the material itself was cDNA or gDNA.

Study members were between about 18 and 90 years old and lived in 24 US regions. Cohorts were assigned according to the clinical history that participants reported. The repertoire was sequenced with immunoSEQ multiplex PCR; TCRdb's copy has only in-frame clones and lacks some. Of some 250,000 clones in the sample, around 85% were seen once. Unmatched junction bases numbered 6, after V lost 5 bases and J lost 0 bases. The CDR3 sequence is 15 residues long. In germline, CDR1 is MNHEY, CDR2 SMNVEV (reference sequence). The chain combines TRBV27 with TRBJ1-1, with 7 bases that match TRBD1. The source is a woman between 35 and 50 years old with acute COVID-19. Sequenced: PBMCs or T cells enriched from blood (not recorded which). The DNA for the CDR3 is TGTGCCAGCAGTGCAGACAGGGCCATGAACACTGAAGCTTTCTTT. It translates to CASSADRAMNTEAFF.